Below are 14 T cell receptor beta chains sequenced from a single sample in a study of metastatic and nonmetastatic thyroid tumors. Every patient underwent thyroid surgery untreated. MiXCR reprocessed the PCR reads for TCRdb. The profile shows approximately 90,000 clones, roughly 13% of them singletons. Material: blood. These receptors originate from a female donor with papillary thyroid cancer or a benign thyroid nodule (not recorded which). Some clones in this sample may be carry-over from other donors' samples.

This clone was detected a few times. V usage is TRBV6-1 and J usage is TRBJ2-2; perhaps TRBD2 as D (5 bases). CDR1 is MNHNS and CDR2 is SASEGT in the germline V gene. The V gene lost 5 bases and the J gene lost 9 bases, with 13 bases spanning the gap. This CDR3 is built from 13 residues. In nucleotides, the CDR3 is TGTGCCAGCAGTAAACCCACGGGGAGGGAGCTGTTTTTT. It yields the protein CASSKPTGRELFF.

This clone was observed at least ten times. V usage is TRBV7-2 and J usage is TRBJ2-1; D uncertain. The CDR3 covers 13 residues. V was trimmed by 4 bases and J by 0 bases, leaving 4 bases between them. CDR1 is SGHTA and CDR2 is FQGNSA in the germline V gene. Written as DNA, the CDR3 is TGTGCCAGCAGCTCGGGCTCCTACAATGAGCAGTTCTTC. Translated: CASSSGSYNEQFF.

This clone has more than one count but fewer than ten. Germline and junction disagree at one end, which may indicate a read error. This chain links TRBV12-3 or TRBV12-4 with TRBJ2-1; D possibly corresponds to TRBD1 (5 bases). The CDR3 is made up of 13 amino acids. The CDR3 protein is CTSSFGQIREQFF. The DNA for the CDR3 is TGTACCAGCAGTTTTGGACAAATCCGCGAGCAGTTCTTC.

Remarks on this clone: This specimen includes other DNA sequences encoding the same CDR3. V usage is TRBV11-1 and J usage is TRBJ2-3; the match to TRBD2 covers 8 bases. The CDR3 loop spans 16 amino acids. The V and J ends lost 5 bases and 6 bases, in that order; junction bases with no gene match: 13. Germline values: CDR1 SGHAT, CDR2 FQDESV (reference sequence). CDR3 DNA: TGTGCCAGCAGCCCATCGCCGGGACTAGTGTTGGATACGCAGTATTTT. Encoded protein: CASSPSPGLVLDTQYF.

This clone was observed a few times. At one end, the junction sequence differs from germline, possibly due to a read error. The rearrangement links TRBV19 to TRBJ2-2; D could derive from TRBD1 or TRBD2 (5 bases each). The CDR3 loop spans 13 amino acids. Looked up from germline, CDR1 is LNHDA and CDR2 is SQIVND (reference sequence). The CDR3 is CASSMGRPGELLF. Written as DNA, the CDR3 is TGTGCCAGTAGTATGGGACGGCCCGGGGAGCTGCTTTTT. Filled out from reference TRBV19 and TRBJ2-2, the complete variable domain reads DGGITQSPKYLFRKEGQNVTLSCEQNLNHDAMYWYRQDPGQGLRLIYYSQIVNDFQKGDIAEGYSVSREKKESFPLTVTSAQKNPTAFYLCASSMGRPGELLFGEGSRLTVL.

This clone was detected many times. This sequence joins TRBV27 and TRBJ2-7; D remains ambiguous. Germline assignment: CDR1 MNHEY and CDR2 SMNVEV (reference sequence). The CDR3 spans 11 residues. Between the trimmed V and J ends, which lost 3 bases and 5 bases, there was a span of 5 bases. This chain's CDR3 is CASSFRDEQYF. CDR3 nucleotides: TGTGCCAGCAGTTTTAGGGACGAGCAGTACTTC.

This clone has ten or more counts. V usage is TRBV9 and J usage is TRBJ1-1; the match to TRBD1 covers 10 bases. Germline lookup yields CDR1 SGDLS and CDR2 YYNGEE. CDR3 size: 16 residues. The junction had 12 bases not matched to a gene; V was cut back by 9 bases and J by 1 base. The CDR3 DNA follows: TGTGCCATCAGTGAGACAGGGGGCGCGAGGAACACTGAAGCTTTCTTT. Its translation is CAISETGGARNTEAFF. The full variable domain, its missing parts supplied by reference TRBV9 and TRBJ1-1, is DSGVTQTPKHLITATGQRVTLRCSPRSGDLSVYWYQQSLDQGLQFLIQYYNGEERAKGNILERFSAQQFPDLHSELNLSSLELGDSALYFCAISETGGARNTEAFFGQGTRLTVV.

This clone was counted at least ten times. The rearrangement uses TRBV5-4 and TRBJ2-2, with D tentatively TRBD2 (6 bases). The CDR3 spans 17 residues. The V end lost 3 bases, the J end lost 1 base, and 16 bases lay between the germline ends. Germline assignment: CDR1 SGHNT and CDR2 YYREEE (reference sequence). DNA of the CDR3: TGTGCCAGCAGCTCATATGGCGGTAGCGGGAACACCGGGGAGCTGTTTTTT. This gives the protein CASSSYGGSGNTGELFF.

This clone was seen ten or more times. V and J are TRBV4-2 and TRBJ2-3, with 7 bases matching TRBD2. The germline V gene encodes CDR1 LGHNA and CDR2 YNFKEQ. This CDR3 contains 18 residues. The V and J ends lost 0 bases and 0 bases, in that order; junction bases with no gene match: 9. The CDR3 coding sequence is TGTGCCAGCAGCCAAGATTTTCGGGCTAGCGGTAGCACAGATACGCAGTATTTT. Residues: CASSQDFRASGSTDTQYF.

Ten or more counts support this clone. The chain links TRBV24-1 to TRBJ2-3; no clear D. Germline assignment: CDR1 KGHDR and CDR2 SFDVKD. The CDR3 covers 13 residues. Trimming shortened V by 3 bases and J by 2 bases, and 5 bases separated the two germline ends. The CDR3 protein is CATSDPNTDTQYF. The DNA of the CDR3 is TGTGCCACCAGTGATCCGAACACAGATACGCAGTATTTT.

This clone has ten or more counts. The gene calls are TRBV6-5 and TRBJ2-1; D possibly corresponds to TRBD1 (5 bases). CDR1 is MNHEY and CDR2 is SVGAGI in the germline V gene. V was trimmed by 0 bases and J by 3 bases, leaving 18 bases between them. This CDR3 contains 18 residues. The CDR3 DNA reads TGTGCCAGCAGTTACTCGAGTAGGGGCGCTAGAAGCTACAATGAGCAGTTCTTC. It specifies CASSYSSRGARSYNEQFF.

The CDR3 here is CASKDRFYEQYF. The CDR3 coding sequence is TGTGCCAGTAAGGACCGGTTCTACGAGCAGTACTTC. The rearrangement joins TRBV19 to TRBJ2-7; D call uncertain. The V end lost 7 bases, the J end lost 3 bases, and 10 bases lay between the germline ends. CDR3 length equals 12 residues. The V gene's germline CDR1 is LNHDA and CDR2 SQIVND (reference sequence).

This clone appeared many times. This rearrangement joins TRBV3-1 to TRBJ1-2; the D gene is possibly TRBD1 (5 bases). Germline V gene data show CDR1 as LGHDT and CDR2 as YNNKEL (reference sequence). Trimming took off 0 bases at V and 7 bases at J, with 12 bases between the two ends. There are 14 residues in the CDR3. The CDR3 DNA sequence: TGTGCCAGCAGCCAAGATTCAGGGTCTAGTGGCTACACCTTC. Amino acids: CASSQDSGSSGYTF.

This clone was seen a few times. A much larger clone is a single base away; this may be a read error. V usage is TRBV15 and J usage is TRBJ1-5; no reliable D call. CDR1 and CDR2 from the germline V gene are LNHNV and YYDKDF (reference sequence). The V gene lost 5 bases and the J gene lost 5 bases, with 13 bases spanning the gap. The CDR3 sequence is 14 residues long. The DNA of the CDR3 is TGTGCCACCAGCGGCCTCTCATACGATCAGCCCCAGCATTTT. It translates to CATSGLSYDQPQHF.